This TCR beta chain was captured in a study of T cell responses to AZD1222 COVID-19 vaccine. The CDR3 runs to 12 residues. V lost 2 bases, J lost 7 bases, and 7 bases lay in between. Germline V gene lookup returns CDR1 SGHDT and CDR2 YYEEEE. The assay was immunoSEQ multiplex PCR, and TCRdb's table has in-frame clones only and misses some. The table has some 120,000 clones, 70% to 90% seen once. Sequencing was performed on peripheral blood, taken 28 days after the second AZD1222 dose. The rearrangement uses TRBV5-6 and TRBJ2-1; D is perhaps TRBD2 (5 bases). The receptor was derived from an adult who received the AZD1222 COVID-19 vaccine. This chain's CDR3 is CASSFGGNEQFF. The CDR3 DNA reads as TGTGCCAGCAGCTTTGGCGGGAATGAGCAGTTCTTC.